This T cell receptor beta chain was found in a study of T cells expressing NK-cell markers. Study-level information: The authors derived TCR beta repertoires from sorted CD3+CD56+NKG2C+, CD3+CD56+NKG2C- and CD3+CD56-NKG2C+ T cells.

5'RACE template switching with UMIs produced the TCR beta cDNA. With the 5' RACE reads reprocessed, TCRdb shows one record per CDR3 protein and no DNA. The data include 350,000 to 450,000 distinct CDR3 sequences; the top ten clones carry around 5.3%. Germline assignment: CDR1 SGDLS and CDR2 YYNGEE. This CDR3 region has 14 residues. The sequenced material came from blood T cells: a sorted CD56 or NKG2C T cell subset, CD4+ or CD8+ T cells, or bulk PBMC T cells (not recorded which). The chain combines TRBV9 with TRBJ2-1; TCRdb gives TRBD1 as the D gene, but with no DNA this cannot be confirmed. The clonotype originates from a man aged 18-70 years in good health. CDR3 sequence: CASSPRGGNNEQFF.